Shown below are 20 T cell receptor beta chains from a single sample sequenced in a study of T cell responses to AZD1222 COVID-19 vaccine. Profiling relied on immunoSEQ multiplex PCR, and the TCRdb table lists in-frame clones only, not all of them. This sample's clone table lists some 150,000 clones. Sequencing was carried out using peripheral blood. These receptors all stem from an adult in good health.

The rearrangement uses TRBV7-9 and TRBJ1-2, with D tentatively TRBD1 (5 bases). V lost 1 base and J lost 4, with 13 bases in between. CDR1 SEHNR and CDR2 FQNEAQ come from the germline V gene (reference sequence). The CDR3 runs to 15 residues. The CDR3 bases are TGTGCCAGCAGCTTAGGTGAAGGAGGGGCCTATGGCTACACCTTC. This encodes CASSLGEGGAYGYTF.

The chain joins TRBV6-1 to TRBJ1-5; TRBD1 is a possible D gene (6 bases). Germline CDR1 MNHNS, CDR2 SASEGT. The CDR3 consists of 14 residues. V lost 6 bases to trimming and J lost 9 bases, with 18 bases between them. CDR3 in DNA: TGTGCCAGCAGAGGAGGACAGTCTTTATGGCCCCAGCATTTT. It encodes CASRGGQSLWPQHF.

CDR3 in amino acids: CASSHGQGSTEAFF. The DNA for the CDR3 is TGTGCCAGCAGCCACGGACAGGGAAGCACTGAAGCTTTCTTT. The chain links TRBV7-9 to TRBJ1-1; 8 nucleotides match TRBD1. Germline loops: CDR1 SEHNR, CDR2 FQNEAQ (reference sequence). The CDR3 runs to 14 residues. After removal of 5 bases from V and 4 bases from J, the junction contained 6 bases not matched to a gene. The full variable domain, in which reference TRBV7-9 and TRBJ1-1 provide the parts outside the CDR3, is DTGVSQNPRHKITKRGQNVTFRCDPISEHNRLYWYRQTLGQGPEFLTYFQNEAQLEKSRLLSDRFSAERPKGSFSTLEIQRTEQGDSAMYLCASSHGQGSTEAFFGQGTRLTVV.

The chain has TRBV19 and TRBJ1-5; unclear D gene. This CDR3 comprises 15 residues. The V gene lost 0 bases and the J gene lost 2 bases, with 8 bases spanning the gap. Germline V gene lookup returns CDR1 LNHDA and CDR2 SQIVND (reference sequence). The CDR3 DNA reads as TGTGCCAGTAGTATAGAGGGCTTGGGCAATCAGCCCCAGCATTTT. Its translation is CASSIEGLGNQPQHF.

The chain employs TRBV6-1 and TRBJ2-7; tentative D call: TRBD2 (6 bases). The length of the CDR3 is 14 residues. Per germline, CDR1 MNHNS and CDR2 SASEGT. The V and J ends lost 0 bases and 3 bases respectively, with 9 bases between them. The DNA of the CDR3 is TGTGCCAGCAGTGAAGCTCACGGGGGCTACGAGCAGTACTTC. It specifies CASSEAHGGYEQYF.

V usage is TRBV11-2 and J usage is TRBJ2-3; 15 nucleotides align to TRBD2. Germline CDR1 SGHAT, CDR2 FQNNGV. Trimming at V came to 6 bases and at J to 6 bases, leaving 4 bases not matched to a gene. The CDR3 spans 15 residues. CDR3 DNA: TGTGCCAGCAGGTGGACTAGCGGGGGGGCGGATACGCAGTATTTT. This translates into CASRWTSGGADTQYF.

The chain combines TRBV27 with TRBJ1-2, with D maybe TRBD1 (6 bases). This CDR3 has 13 amino acids. V lost 7 bases and J 4 bases, leaving 13 bases between the germline ends. Germline V lookup: CDR1 MNHEY, CDR2 SMNVEV (reference sequence). The CDR3 bases are TGTGCCAGCAACGGGGGACAACGCTATGGCTACACCTTC. This sequence encodes CASNGGQRYGYTF.

V is TRBV7-8 and J is TRBJ1-4; D remains ambiguous. The CDR3 sequence is 13 residues long. The germline V gene has CDR1 SGHVS and CDR2 FQNEAQ. V was trimmed by 5 bases and J by 2 bases, leaving 6 bases between them. The CDR3 coding sequence is TGTGCCAGCAGCATCGGGACTAATGAAAAACTGTTTTTT. Translated: CASSIGTNEKLFF.

This chain joins TRBV5-1 and TRBJ2-7; D possibly corresponds to TRBD1 (6 bases). The CDR3 has 16 amino acids. The germline CDR1 and CDR2 sequences are SGHRS and YFSETQ. Deletions cut 3 bases from V and 3 bases from J, with 19 bases between. CDR3 nucleotide sequence: TGCGCCAGCAGCTCCTCAACGACAGGAGTAGGCTACGAGCAGTACTTC. Translating gives CASSSSTTGVGYEQYF.

V gene TRBV5-6 combines with J gene TRBJ1-2; D gene uncertain. The germline V and J ends were trimmed by 3 bases and 4 bases, with 19 bases remaining between them. Germline CDR1 reads SGHDT; CDR2 reads YYEEEE. This CDR3 is 16 amino acids long. CDR3 protein: CASSYTPPGTRYGYTF. DNA for the CDR3: TGTGCCAGCAGCTATACACCTCCCGGCACCCGCTATGGCTACACCTTC.

This chain uses TRBV4-1 with TRBJ2-7; D perhaps matches TRBD2 (6 bases). Trimming pared 1 base from V and 3 bases from J, leaving 16 bases between. The CDR3 is made up of 16 amino acids. The germline gives CDR1 MGHRA, CDR2 YSYEKL. The CDR3 region is CASSQGFGTSIYEQYF. DNA of the CDR3: TGCGCCAGCAGCCAAGGGTTCGGGACTTCGATCTACGAGCAGTACTTC.

The chain has TRBV11-3 and TRBJ1-1; possibly TRBD1 for D (5 bases). Germline values: CDR1 SGHNT, CDR2 YENEEA. The CDR3 covers 16 residues. Trimming removed 3 bases at V and 2 bases at J, with 16 bases between. CDR3 sequence reads: CASSLPPDMPNTEAFF. DNA for the CDR3: TGTGCCAGCAGCTTGCCCCCGGACATGCCCAACACTGAAGCTTTCTTT.

This chain links TRBV3-1 (or the pseudogene TRBV3-2) with TRBJ1-1, with no clear D. CDR1 is LGHDT, CDR2 YNNKEL, per germline (reference sequence). The CDR3 sequence is 14 residues long. Trimming removed 4 bases at V and 1 base at J, with 10 bases between. This CDR3 is CASSRTDTNTEAFF. CDR3 DNA: TGTGCCAGCAGCCGAACAGATACGAACACTGAAGCTTTCTTT.

The V call is TRBV6-5, the J call TRBJ1-1; the D gene is possibly TRBD1 (5 bases). V was trimmed by 10 bases and J by 4 bases, leaving 19 bases between them. This CDR3 has 14 residues. In germline, CDR1 is MNHEY, CDR2 SVGAGI. The CDR3 DNA is TGTGCCACATCCCCCGAGCTGGGGGGCACTGAAGCTTTCTTT. Its protein product is CATSPELGGTEAFF.

The V call is TRBV6-5, the J call TRBJ2-3; 7 nucleotides agree with TRBD2. After removal of 2 bases from V and 3 bases from J, the junction contained 5 bases not matched to a gene. Germline V gene data show CDR1 as MNHEY and CDR2 as SVGAGI. This CDR3 has 15 residues. The chain's CDR3 is CASSYPAGDTDTQYF. The CDR3, as DNA: TGTGCCAGCAGTTACCCCGCGGGGGATACAGATACGCAGTATTTT.

The rearrangement links TRBV10-1 to TRBJ1-2; TRBD1 aligns across 7 bases. The CDR3 consists of 13 residues. CDR1 is WNHNN, CDR2 SYGVQD, per germline (reference sequence). V shed 2 bases and J 3 bases; nucleotides not matched to a gene: 0. This chain's CDR3 is CASSEGQDYGYTF. The CDR3 DNA sequence: TGCGCCAGCAGTGAGGGACAGGACTATGGCTACACCTTC.

This rearrangement joins TRBV6-2 or TRBV6-3 to TRBJ1-1, with a possible D match to TRBD1 (5 bases). The CDR3 sequence is 15 residues long. Between the trimmed V and J ends, which lost 4 bases and 3 bases, there was a span of 15 bases. Germline values: CDR1 MNHEY, CDR2 SVGEGT. CDR3 amino acids: CASSSAGTVDTEAFF. The CDR3 coding sequence is TGTGCCAGCAGTTCGGCCGGGACGGTTGACACTGAAGCTTTCTTT.

The rearrangement joins TRBV6-5 to TRBJ2-5; 9 nucleotides align to TRBD1. Unmatched junction bases numbered 8, after V lost 4 bases and J lost 5 bases. There are 15 residues in the CDR3. CDR1 is MNHEY, CDR2 SVGAGI, per germline. In nucleotides, the CDR3 is TGTGCCAGCAGTTTCCGGACAGGGGTAGGCGAGACCCAGTACTTC. It specifies CASSFRTGVGETQYF.

This sequence joins TRBV19 and TRBJ1-1; the D is unclear. V was cut by 2 bases and J by 1 base, with 5 bases left in between. CDR1 and CDR2 (germline): LNHDA, SQIVND (reference sequence). There are 13 residues in the CDR3. The CDR3 is CASSIMGNTEAFF. In DNA, the CDR3 is TGTGCCAGTAGTATAATGGGGAACACTGAAGCTTTCTTT.

The V gene is TRBV27, the J gene TRBJ2-7; D unresolved. V was pared by 1 base and J by 4 bases, with 11 bases between. CDR3 length: 14 amino acids. Germline V gives CDR1 MNHEY, CDR2 SMNVEV (reference sequence). The CDR3 protein is CASSLYSSTYEQYF. The CDR3 DNA sequence: TGTGCCAGCAGTTTATATAGCAGTACTTACGAGCAGTACTTC.